This record looks at one TCR beta chain sequence and its context. Clones were sequenced by immunoSEQ multiplex PCR, and TCRdb holds only the in-frame ones, with some missing. The top ten clones hold around 4.6% of a sample with 150,000 to 200,000 clones, roughly 90% of them seen once. From germline, CDR1 is LNHDA and CDR2 SQIVND (reference sequence). V shed 5 bases and J 5 bases; nucleotides not matched to a gene: 7. This CDR3 is built from 14 residues. The data are from a study of blood T cell repertoires in COVID-19. Study-wide context: PBMCs, B-cell-depleted T cells, or T cells were the source of the cDNA or gDNA that made up the material.

The rearrangement joins TRBV19 to TRBJ2-7; TRBD2 matches 9 bases. The sequenced sample was peripheral blood. The sequence was collected from a man aged 30 to 45 with COVID-19, enrolled during active disease. CDR3 nucleotides: TGTGCCAGTAGTCATGGGACTAGCACCGACGAGCAGTACTTC. Its translation: CASSHGTSTDEQYF. Full variable domain (rest looked up from reference TRBV19 and TRBJ2-7): DGGITQSPKYLFRKEGQNVTLSCEQNLNHDAMYWYRQDPGQGLRLIYYSQIVNDFQKGDIAEGYSVSREKKESFPLTVTSAQKNPTAFYLCASSHGTSTDEQYFGPGTRLTVT.